What follows is one TCR beta chain and its context. These data belong to a study of blood T cell repertoires in COVID-19. TCRdb's table, derived via immunoSEQ multiplex PCR, lists solely in-frame clones and lacks some. The sample holds approximately 150,000 clones, roughly 88% seen once. Germline trimming cut 2 bases from V and 5 bases from J; bases unmatched to any gene: 8. Per germline, CDR1 SGHKS and CDR2 YYEKEE (reference sequence). The CDR3 totals 15 residues. V usage is TRBV5-5 and J usage is TRBJ2-5; TRBD2 aligns across 8 bases. Input material: PBMCs or T cells enriched from blood (not recorded which). This receptor was identified in a man between 65 and 80 years old who had been exposed to COVID-19. In DNA, the CDR3 is TGTGCCAGCAGCTTCGACGGGACTAGAATGGAGACCCAGTACTTC. Its translation is CASSFDGTRMETQYF.